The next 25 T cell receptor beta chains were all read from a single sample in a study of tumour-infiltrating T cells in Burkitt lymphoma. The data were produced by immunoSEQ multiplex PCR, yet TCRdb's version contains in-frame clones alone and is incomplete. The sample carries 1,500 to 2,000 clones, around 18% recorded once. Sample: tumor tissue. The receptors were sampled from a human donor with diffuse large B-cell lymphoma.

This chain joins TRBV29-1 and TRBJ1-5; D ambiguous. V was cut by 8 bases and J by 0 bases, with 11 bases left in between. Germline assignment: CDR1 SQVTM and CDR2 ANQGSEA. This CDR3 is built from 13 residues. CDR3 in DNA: TGCAGCTATAGGGCGGATAGCAATCAGCCCCAGCATTTT. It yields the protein CSYRADSNQPQHF.

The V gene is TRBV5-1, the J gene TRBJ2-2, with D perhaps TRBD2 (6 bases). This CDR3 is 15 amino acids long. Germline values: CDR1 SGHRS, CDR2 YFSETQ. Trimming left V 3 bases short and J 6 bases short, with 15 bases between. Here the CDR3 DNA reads TGCGCCAGCAGCTCCCGGGGCTGGGGGGCCGGGGAGCTGTTTTTT. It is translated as CASSSRGWGAGELFF.

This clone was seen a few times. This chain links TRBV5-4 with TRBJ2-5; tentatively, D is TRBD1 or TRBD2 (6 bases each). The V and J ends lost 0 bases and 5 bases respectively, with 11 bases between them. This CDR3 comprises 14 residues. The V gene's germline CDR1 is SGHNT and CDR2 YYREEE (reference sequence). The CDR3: CASSLAGAYETQYF. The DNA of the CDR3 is TGTGCCAGCAGCTTGGCGGGGGCGTATGAGACCCAGTACTTC.

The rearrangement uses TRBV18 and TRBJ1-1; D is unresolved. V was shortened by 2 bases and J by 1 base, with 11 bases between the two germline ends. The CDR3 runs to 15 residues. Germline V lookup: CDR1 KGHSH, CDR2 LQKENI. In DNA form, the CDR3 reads TGTGCCAGCTCACCAAAACCGCCGGGGAACACTGAAGCTTTCTTT. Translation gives CASSPKPPGNTEAFF. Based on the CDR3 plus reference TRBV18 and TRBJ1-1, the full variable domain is NAGVMQNPRHLVRRRGQEARLRCSPMKGHSHVYWYRQLPEEGLKFMVYLQKENIIDESGMPKERFSAEFPKEGPSILRIQQVVRGDSAAYFCASSPKPPGNTEAFFGQGTRLTVV.

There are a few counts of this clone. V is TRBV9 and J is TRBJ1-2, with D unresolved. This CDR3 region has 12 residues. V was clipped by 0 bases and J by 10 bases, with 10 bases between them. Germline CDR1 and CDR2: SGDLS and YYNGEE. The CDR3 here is CASSVGGDLYTF. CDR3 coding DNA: TGTGCCAGCAGCGTAGGTGGGGATCTCTACACCTTC.

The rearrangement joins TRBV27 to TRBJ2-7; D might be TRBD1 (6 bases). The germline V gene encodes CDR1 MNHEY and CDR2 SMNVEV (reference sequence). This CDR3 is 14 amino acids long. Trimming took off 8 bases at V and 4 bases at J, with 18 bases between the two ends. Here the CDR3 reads CASRISYRVYEQYF. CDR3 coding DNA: TGTGCCAGCCGAATATCCTACAGGGTATACGAGCAGTACTTC.

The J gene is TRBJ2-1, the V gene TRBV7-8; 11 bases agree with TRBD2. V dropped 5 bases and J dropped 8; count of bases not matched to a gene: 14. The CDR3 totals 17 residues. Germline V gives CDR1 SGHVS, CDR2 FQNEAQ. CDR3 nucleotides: TGTGCCAGCAGCGGCAGAGTCCTAGCGGGGGGCCCCGATGAGCAGTTCTTC. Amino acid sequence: CASSGRVLAGGPDEQFF.

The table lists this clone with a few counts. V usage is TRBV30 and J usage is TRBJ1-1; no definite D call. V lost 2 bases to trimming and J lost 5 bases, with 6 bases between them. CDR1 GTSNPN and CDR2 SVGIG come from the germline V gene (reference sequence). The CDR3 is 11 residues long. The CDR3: CAWSYRTEAFF. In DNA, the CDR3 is TGTGCCTGGAGTTATAGGACTGAAGCTTTCTTT.

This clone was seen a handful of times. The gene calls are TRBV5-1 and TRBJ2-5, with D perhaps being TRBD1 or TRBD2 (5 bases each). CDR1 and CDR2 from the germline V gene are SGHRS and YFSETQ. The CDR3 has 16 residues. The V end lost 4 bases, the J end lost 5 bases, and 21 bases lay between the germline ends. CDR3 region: CASSPGASSVEETQYF. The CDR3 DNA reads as TGCGCCAGCAGCCCCGGGGCATCATCCGTGGAGGAGACCCAGTACTTC.

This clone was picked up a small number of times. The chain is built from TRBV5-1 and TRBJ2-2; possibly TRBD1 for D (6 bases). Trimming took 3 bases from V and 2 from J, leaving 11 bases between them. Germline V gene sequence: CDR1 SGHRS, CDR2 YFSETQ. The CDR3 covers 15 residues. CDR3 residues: CASSSVQGNTGELFF. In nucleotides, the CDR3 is TGCGCCAGCAGCTCGGTACAGGGTAACACCGGGGAGCTGTTTTTT. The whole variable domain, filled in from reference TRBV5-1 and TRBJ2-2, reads KAGVTQTPRYLIKTRGQQVTLSCSPISGHRSVSWYQQTPGQGLQFLFEYFSETQRNKGNFPGRFSGRQFSNSRSEMNVSTLELGDSALYLCASSSVQGNTGELFFGEGSRLTVL.

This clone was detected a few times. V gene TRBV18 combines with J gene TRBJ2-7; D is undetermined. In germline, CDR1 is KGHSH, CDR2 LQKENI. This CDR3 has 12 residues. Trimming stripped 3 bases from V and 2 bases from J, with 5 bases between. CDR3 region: CASSPGTYEQYF. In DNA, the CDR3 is TGTGCCAGCTCACCGGGGACCTACGAGCAGTACTTC.

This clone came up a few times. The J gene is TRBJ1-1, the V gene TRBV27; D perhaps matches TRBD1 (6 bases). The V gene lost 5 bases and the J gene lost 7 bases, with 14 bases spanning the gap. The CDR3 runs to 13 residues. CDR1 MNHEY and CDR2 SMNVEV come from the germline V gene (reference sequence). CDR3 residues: CASSPQGDLEAFF. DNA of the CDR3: TGTGCCAGCAGTCCACAGGGTGACCTTGAAGCTTTCTTT.

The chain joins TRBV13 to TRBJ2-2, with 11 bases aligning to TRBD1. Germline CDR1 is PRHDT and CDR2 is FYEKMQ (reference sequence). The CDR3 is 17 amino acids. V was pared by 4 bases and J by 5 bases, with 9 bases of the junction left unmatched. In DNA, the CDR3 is TGTGCCAGCAGCTCCTACGGACAGGGGGCGGGTACCGGGGAGCTGTTTTTT. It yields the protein CASSSYGQGAGTGELFF.

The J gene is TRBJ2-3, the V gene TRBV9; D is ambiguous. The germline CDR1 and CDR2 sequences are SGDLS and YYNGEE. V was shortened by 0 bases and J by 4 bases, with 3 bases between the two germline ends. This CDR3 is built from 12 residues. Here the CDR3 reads CASSVEADTQYF. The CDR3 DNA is TGTGCCAGCAGCGTAGAAGCAGATACGCAGTATTTT.

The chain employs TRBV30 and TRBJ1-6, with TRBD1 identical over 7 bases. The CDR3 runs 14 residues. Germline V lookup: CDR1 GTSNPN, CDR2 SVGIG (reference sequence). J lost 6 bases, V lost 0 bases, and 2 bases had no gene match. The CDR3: CAWSVHRGNSPLHF. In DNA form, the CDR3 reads TGTGCCTGGAGTGTACACAGGGGTAATTCACCCCTCCACTTT. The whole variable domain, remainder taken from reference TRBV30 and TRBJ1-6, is SQTIHQWPATLVQPVGSPLSLECTVEGTSNPNLYWYRQAAGRGLQLLFYSVGIGQISSEVPQNLSASRPQDRQFILSSKKLLLSDSGFYLCAWSVHRGNSPLHFGNGTRLTVT.

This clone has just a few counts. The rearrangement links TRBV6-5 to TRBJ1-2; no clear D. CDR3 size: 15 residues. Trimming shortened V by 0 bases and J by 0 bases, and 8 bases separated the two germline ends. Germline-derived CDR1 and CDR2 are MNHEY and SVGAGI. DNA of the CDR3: TGTGCCAGCAGTTACTCCCCAAGTACTAACTATGGCTACACCTTC. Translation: CASSYSPSTNYGYTF.

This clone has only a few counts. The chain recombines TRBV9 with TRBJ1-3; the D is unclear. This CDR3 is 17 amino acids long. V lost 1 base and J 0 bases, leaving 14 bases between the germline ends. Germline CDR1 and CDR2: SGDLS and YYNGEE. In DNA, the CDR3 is TGTGCCAGCAGCGTAAGTGTGGATTACCTCTCTGGAAACACCATATATTTT. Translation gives CASSVSVDYLSGNTIYF. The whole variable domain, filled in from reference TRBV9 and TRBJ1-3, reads DSGVTQTPKHLITATGQRVTLRCSPRSGDLSVYWYQQSLDQGLQFLIQYYNGEERAKGNILERFSAQQFPDLHSELNLSSLELGDSALYFCASSVSVDYLSGNTIYFGEGSWLTVV.

The CDR3 DNA sequence: TGTGCCAGCAGCCCCGGGACCGGGGCGGGGGATGCCAATGAGCAGTTCTTC. This encodes CASSPGTGAGDANEQFF. The chain couples TRBV11-3 to TRBJ2-1; TRBD2 agrees at 7 bases. Germline CDR1 reads SGHNT; CDR2 reads YENEEA. This CDR3 region has 17 residues. After removal of 5 bases from V and 6 bases from J, the junction contained 16 bases not matched to a gene.

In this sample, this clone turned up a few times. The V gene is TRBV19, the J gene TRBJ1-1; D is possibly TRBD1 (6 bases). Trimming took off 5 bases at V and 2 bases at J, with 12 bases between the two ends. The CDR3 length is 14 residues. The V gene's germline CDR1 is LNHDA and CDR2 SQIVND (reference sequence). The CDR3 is CASSLSTGNTEAFF. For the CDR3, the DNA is TGTGCCAGTAGTCTTTCGACAGGTAACACTGAAGCTTTCTTT.

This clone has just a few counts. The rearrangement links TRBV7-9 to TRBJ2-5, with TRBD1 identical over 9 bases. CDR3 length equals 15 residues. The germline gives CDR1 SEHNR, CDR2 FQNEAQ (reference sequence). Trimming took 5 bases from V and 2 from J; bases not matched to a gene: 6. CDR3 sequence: CASSPVGTGQETQYF. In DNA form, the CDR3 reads TGTGCCAGCAGCCCTGTTGGGACAGGGCAAGAGACCCAGTACTTC.

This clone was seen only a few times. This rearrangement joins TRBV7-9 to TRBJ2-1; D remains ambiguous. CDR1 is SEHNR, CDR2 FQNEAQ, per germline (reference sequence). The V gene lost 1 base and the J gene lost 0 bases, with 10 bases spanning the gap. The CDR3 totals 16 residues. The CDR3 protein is CASSLGARLSYNEQFF. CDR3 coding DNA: TGTGCCAGCAGCTTAGGGGCCAGGCTCTCCTACAATGAGCAGTTCTTC.

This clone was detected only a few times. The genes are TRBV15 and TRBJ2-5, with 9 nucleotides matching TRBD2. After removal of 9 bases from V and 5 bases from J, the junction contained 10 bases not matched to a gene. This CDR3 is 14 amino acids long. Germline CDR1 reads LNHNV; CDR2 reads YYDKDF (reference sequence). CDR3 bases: TGTGCCACGAAGGTCGCGGGGGGGCGGGAGACCCAGTACTTC. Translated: CATKVAGGRETQYF.

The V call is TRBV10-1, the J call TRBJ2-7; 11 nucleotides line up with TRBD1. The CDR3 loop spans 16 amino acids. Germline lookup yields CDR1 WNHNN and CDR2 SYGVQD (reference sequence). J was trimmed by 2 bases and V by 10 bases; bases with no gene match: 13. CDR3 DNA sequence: TGCGCCACAACCGATCGGGACAGGGGGGCTCCCTACGAGCAGTACTTC. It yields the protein CATTDRDRGAPYEQYF.

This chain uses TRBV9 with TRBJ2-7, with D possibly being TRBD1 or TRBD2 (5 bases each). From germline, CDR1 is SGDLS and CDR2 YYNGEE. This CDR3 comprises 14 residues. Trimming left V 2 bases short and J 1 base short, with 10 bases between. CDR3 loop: CASSVGTHSYEQYF. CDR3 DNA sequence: TGTGCCAGCAGCGTTGGGACCCATTCCTACGAGCAGTACTTC.

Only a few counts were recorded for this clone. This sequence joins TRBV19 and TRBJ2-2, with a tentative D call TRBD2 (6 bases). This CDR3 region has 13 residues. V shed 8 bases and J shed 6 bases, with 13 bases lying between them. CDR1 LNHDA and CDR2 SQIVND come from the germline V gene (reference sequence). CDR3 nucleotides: TGTGCCAGTTTTGCAGGGAGGTCCGGGGAGCTGTTTTTT. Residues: CASFAGRSGELFF.